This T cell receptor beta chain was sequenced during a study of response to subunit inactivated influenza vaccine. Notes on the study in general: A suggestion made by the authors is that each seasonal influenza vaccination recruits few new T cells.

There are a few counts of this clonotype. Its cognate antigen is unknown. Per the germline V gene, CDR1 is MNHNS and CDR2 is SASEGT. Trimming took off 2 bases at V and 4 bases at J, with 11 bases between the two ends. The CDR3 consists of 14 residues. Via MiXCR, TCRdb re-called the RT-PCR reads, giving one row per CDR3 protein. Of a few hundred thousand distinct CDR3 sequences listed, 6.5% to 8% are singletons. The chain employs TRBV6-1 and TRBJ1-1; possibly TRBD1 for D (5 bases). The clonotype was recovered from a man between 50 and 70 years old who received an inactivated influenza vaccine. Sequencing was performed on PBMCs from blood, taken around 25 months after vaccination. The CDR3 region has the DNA TGTGCCAGCAGTGAATTGGGGGGTGTCACTGAAGCTTTCTTT. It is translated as CASSELGGVTEAFF.